A single sample is the source of the 21 T cell receptor beta chains below, sequenced in a study of cytomegalovirus exposure and HLA in healthy donors. This PCR relied on a set of 60 Vbeta primers and 13 Jbeta primers. Profiled with immunoSEQ multiplex PCR; TCRdb holds only in-frame clones, not every one. The sample yields approximately 210,000 clones, 70% to 80% seen once. Sequencing used PBMCs. The receptors here all came from a woman aged 50 to 65 in good health and CMV-seronegative.

The CDR3 DNA sequence: TGTGCCAGCAGCTTACAGGCATACTACGAGCAGTACTTC. Its translation is CASSLQAYYEQYF. The rearrangement uses TRBV7-9 and TRBJ2-7; D not resolved. CDR1 is SEHNR, CDR2 FQNEAQ, per germline (reference sequence). This CDR3 spans 13 amino acids. V lost 2 bases to trimming and J lost 3 bases, with 8 bases between them.

The table lists this clone with a few counts. The V and J genes are TRBV9 and TRBJ1-1, with 7 bases matching TRBD1. The CDR3 totals 14 residues. Germline CDR1 and CDR2: SGDLS and YYNGEE. V lost 3 bases to trimming and J lost 4 bases; unmatched junction nucleotides: 6. DNA of the CDR3: TGTGCCAGCAGCGGACGACAGGGTAGCACTGAAGCTTTCTTT. It codes for CASSGRQGSTEAFF.

DNA of the CDR3: TGTGCCAGCAGGCAAACAGGGGGTAAGAGGTACGAGCAGTACTTC. Encoded protein: CASRQTGGKRYEQYF. The gene calls are TRBV28 and TRBJ2-7; TRBD1 aligns across 8 bases. This CDR3 is built from 15 residues. Germline CDR1 MDHEN, CDR2 SYDVKM. J lost 4 bases, V lost 6 bases, and 11 bases had no gene match.

V usage is TRBV7-9 and J usage is TRBJ1-4; TRBD1 aligns across 8 bases. This CDR3 contains 15 residues. V lost 5 bases and J lost 5; bases outside the gene matches: 7. Germline loops: CDR1 SEHNR, CDR2 FQNEAQ (reference sequence). The CDR3 coding sequence is TGTGCCAGCAGCAAACAGGGGGGCGTGAATGAAAAACTGTTTTTT. Protein product: CASSKQGGVNEKLFF.

V is TRBV7-9 and J is TRBJ2-2; no reliable D call. From germline, CDR1 is SEHNR and CDR2 FQNEAQ (reference sequence). The V end was cut by 5 bases, the J end by 1 base, with 14 bases between. CDR3 length: 16 amino acids. CDR3 region: CASSAYGGMNTGELFF. CDR3 coding DNA: TGTGCCAGCAGCGCTTACGGTGGTATGAACACCGGGGAGCTGTTTTTT. Full variable domain (missing parts from reference TRBV7-9 and TRBJ2-2): DTGVSQNPRHKITKRGQNVTFRCDPISEHNRLYWYRQTLGQGPEFLTYFQNEAQLEKSRLLSDRFSAERPKGSFSTLEIQRTEQGDSAMYLCASSAYGGMNTGELFFGEGSRLTVL.

This chain uses TRBV27 with TRBJ2-7; D perhaps matches TRBD1 (6 bases). Germline-derived CDR1 and CDR2 are MNHEY and SMNVEV (reference sequence). There are 14 residues in the CDR3. The ends were cut back, 3 bases at V and 5 bases at J, with 14 bases in the middle. The DNA for the CDR3 is TGTGCCAGCAGTTTGGGGGCCAGCTGGGACGAGCAGTACTTC. As protein: CASSLGASWDEQYF.

On this clone: The junction shows a germline mismatch at one end, possibly a read error. Distinct nucleotide sequences in the sample also encode this CDR3. The V and J genes are TRBV4-3 and TRBJ1-1; possibly TRBD1 for D (5 bases). The germline V gene encodes CDR1 LGHNA and CDR2 YSLEER. CDR3 length: 15 residues. CDR3 bases: TGCGCCAGCAGCCACTCGCGACAGCCGAACACTGAAGCCTTCTTT. Protein product: CASSHSRQPNTEAFF.

This chain joins TRBV6-5 and TRBJ1-3; D unclear. Deletions cut 6 bases from V and 3 bases from J, with 6 bases between. CDR1 and CDR2 from the germline V gene are MNHEY and SVGAGI. The length of the CDR3 is 12 residues. The CDR3 DNA sequence: TGTGCCAGCAGGGGAGGTGGAAACACCATATATTTT. This gives the protein CASRGGGNTIYF.

The chain links TRBV5-5 to TRBJ1-1; D ambiguous. V was shortened by 4 bases and J by 4 bases, with 14 bases between the two germline ends. This CDR3 comprises 14 residues. Germline loops: CDR1 SGHKS, CDR2 YYEKEE (reference sequence). CDR3 sequence: CASSQITAGTEAFF. The DNA of the CDR3 is TGTGCCAGCAGCCAAATTACAGCGGGCACTGAAGCTTTCTTT. Using reference TRBV5-5 and TRBJ1-1 for the parts outside the CDR3, the full variable domain is DAGVTQSPTHLIKTRGQQVTLRCSPISGHKSVSWYQQVLGQGPQFIFQYYEKEERGRGNFPDRFSARQFPNYSSELNVNALLLGDSALYLCASSQITAGTEAFFGQGTRLTVV.

V usage is TRBV9 and J usage is TRBJ2-7, with 11 bases lining up with TRBD2. Per the germline V gene, CDR1 is SGDLS and CDR2 is YYNGEE. CDR3 length equals 16 residues. The trim removed 3 bases at V and 3 bases at J, leaving 8 bases unmatched. The DNA for the CDR3 is TGTGCCAGCAGCGCACCCTTAGCGGGGGGGGACTACGAGCAGTACTTC. This sequence encodes CASSAPLAGGDYEQYF.

This clone was counted a few times. The chain recombines TRBV28 with TRBJ2-3; the D gene is possibly TRBD2 (5 bases). Germline assignment: CDR1 MDHEN and CDR2 SYDVKM. The CDR3 consists of 15 residues. The V end lost 5 bases, the J end lost 0 bases, and 12 bases lay between the germline ends. The CDR3 loop reads CASSTQAESTDTQYF. CDR3 DNA: TGTGCCAGCAGTACCCAAGCGGAGAGCACAGATACGCAGTATTTT.

V usage is TRBV27 and J usage is TRBJ1-2, with TRBD1 identical over 7 bases. This CDR3 is built from 15 residues. Germline CDR1 reads MNHEY; CDR2 reads SMNVEV (reference sequence). J lost 4 bases, V lost 0 bases, and 5 bases had no gene match. CDR3 loop: CASSLSLGGGYGYTF. For the CDR3, the DNA is TGTGCCAGCAGTTTATCATTAGGGGGCGGCTATGGCTACACCTTC.

The genes are TRBV6-5 and TRBJ2-7; 7 nucleotides align to TRBD1. CDR3 length equals 15 residues. Germline-derived CDR1 and CDR2 are MNHEY and SVGAGI. V shed 6 bases and J 1 base; nucleotides not matched to a gene: 9. CDR3 protein: CASSIGTASSYEQYF. Here the CDR3 DNA reads TGTGCCAGCAGCATAGGGACAGCCTCGTCCTACGAGCAGTACTTC.

This clone was seen only once. The chain carries TRBV28 and TRBJ2-3; TRBD1 aligns across 8 bases. Germline-derived CDR1 and CDR2 are MDHEN and SYDVKM. V was pared by 4 bases and J by 1 base, with 4 bases of the junction left unmatched. CDR3 length equals 15 residues. The CDR3 spells CASSYPGQGTDTQYF. The CDR3 DNA sequence: TGTGCCAGCAGTTACCCGGGACAGGGCACAGATACGCAGTATTTT.

The CDR3 DNA sequence: TGTGCCAGCAGGACTAGCACAGATACGCAGTATTTT. Translated, it gives CASRTSTDTQYF. This rearrangement joins TRBV2 to TRBJ2-3; D not resolved. CDR1 and CDR2 (germline): SNHLY, FYNNEI. The CDR3 spans 12 residues. Deletions cut 6 bases from V and 0 bases from J, with 4 bases between.

Only a few counts were recorded for this clone. The chain has TRBV4-3 and TRBJ2-7, with a weak D call TRBD2 (6 bases). With 2 bases removed from V and 4 bases from J, the gap between germline ends came to 15 bases. The CDR3 contains 15 residues. Germline CDR1 LGHNA, CDR2 YSLEER. This CDR3 reads CASSQKDPGAYEQYF. The CDR3 bases are TGCGCCAGCAGCCAAAAGGACCCGGGAGCTTACGAGCAGTACTTC.

V usage is TRBV11-1 and J usage is TRBJ2-7; D call uncertain. Trimming took off 4 bases at V and 3 bases at J, with 4 bases between the two ends. This CDR3 has 11 residues. Germline values: CDR1 SGHAT, CDR2 FQDESV (reference sequence). The CDR3 DNA sequence: TGTGCCAGCAGCTCCTTCTACGAGCAGTACTTC. It codes for CASSSFYEQYF.

This clone has just a few counts. The chain couples TRBV11-2 to TRBJ2-1; D might be TRBD2 (6 bases). V lost 4 bases and J 1 base, leaving 20 bases between the germline ends. The CDR3 loop spans 18 amino acids. Germline V gene lookup returns CDR1 SGHAT and CDR2 FQNNGV. The CDR3 here is CASSSLRSGPKSYNEQFF. In DNA form, the CDR3 reads TGTGCCAGCAGCTCCCTTAGGAGCGGGCCTAAATCCTACAATGAGCAGTTCTTC.

This chain's CDR3 is CASSLSPGQGGGYTF. CDR3 nucleotides: TGTGCCAGCAGCTTATCCCCGGGACAGGGAGGAGGCTACACCTTC. The chain recombines TRBV7-3 with TRBJ1-2, with 9 bases lining up with TRBD1. Germline trimming cut 2 bases from V and 8 bases from J; bases unmatched to any gene: 9. This CDR3 spans 15 amino acids. CDR1 and CDR2 from the germline V gene are SGHTA and FQGTGA.

This chain joins TRBV6-6 and TRBJ1-1, with D maybe TRBD1 (6 bases). V lost 6 bases and J 2 bases, leaving 16 bases between the germline ends. Per the germline V gene, CDR1 is MNHNY and CDR2 is SVGAGI (reference sequence). The CDR3 contains 15 residues. In DNA form, the CDR3 reads TGTGCCAGCAGCTTGGGGGCGTCTGGAAACACTGAAGCTTTCTTT. It specifies CASSLGASGNTEAFF.

The chain links TRBV6-6 to TRBJ2-3, with unresolved D. Germline V gene data show CDR1 as MNHNY and CDR2 as SVGAGI (reference sequence). The germline V and J ends were trimmed by 6 bases and 1 base, with 14 bases remaining between them. CDR3 size: 15 residues. The CDR3 loop is CASSLLVARTDTQYF. Here the CDR3 DNA reads TGTGCCAGCAGCCTCTTGGTGGCCCGCACAGATACGCAGTATTTT.